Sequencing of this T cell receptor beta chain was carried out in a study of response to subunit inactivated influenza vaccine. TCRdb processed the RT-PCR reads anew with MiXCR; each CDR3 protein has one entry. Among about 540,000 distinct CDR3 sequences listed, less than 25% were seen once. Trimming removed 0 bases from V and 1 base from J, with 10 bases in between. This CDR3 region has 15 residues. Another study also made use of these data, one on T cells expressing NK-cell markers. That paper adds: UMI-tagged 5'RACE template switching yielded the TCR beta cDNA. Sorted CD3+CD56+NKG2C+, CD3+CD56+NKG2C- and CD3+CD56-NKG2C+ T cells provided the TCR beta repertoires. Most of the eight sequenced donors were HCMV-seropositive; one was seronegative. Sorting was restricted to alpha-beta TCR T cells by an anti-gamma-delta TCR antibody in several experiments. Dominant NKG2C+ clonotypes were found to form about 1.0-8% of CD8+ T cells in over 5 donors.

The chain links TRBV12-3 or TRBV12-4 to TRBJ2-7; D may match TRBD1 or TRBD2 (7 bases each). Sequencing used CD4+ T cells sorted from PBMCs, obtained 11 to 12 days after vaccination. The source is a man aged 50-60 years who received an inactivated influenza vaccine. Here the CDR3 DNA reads TGTGCCAGCAGTTTAGCAGCGGGACAGTCCTACGAGCAGTACTTC. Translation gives CASSLAAGQSYEQYF.